The next 8 T cell receptor beta chains were all read from a single sample in a study of blood T cell repertoires in COVID-19. Produced via immunoSEQ multiplex PCR; TCRdb's table is partial and in-frame only. This sample has hundreds of thousands of clones, with roughly 90% found just once. Sequencing was done on a sample of PBMCs or T cells enriched from blood (not recorded which). These receptors were taken from a woman in her twenties or thirties who had recovered from COVID-19.

In this sample, this clone turned up once. The chain uses TRBV30 and TRBJ2-3, with TRBD1 matching 9 bases. This CDR3 spans 14 amino acids. Germline V lookup: CDR1 GTSNPN, CDR2 SVGIG (reference sequence). V dropped 1 base and J dropped 3; count of bases not matched to a gene: 2. Written as DNA, the CDR3 is TGTGCCTGGAGTGAAGGACAGGGGACAGATACGCAGTATTTT. It codes for CAWSEGQGTDTQYF.

V usage is TRBV4-3 and J usage is TRBJ2-7, with TRBD2 matching 7 bases. The junction had 7 bases not matched to a gene; V was cut back by 0 bases and J by 2 bases. There are 16 residues in the CDR3. In germline, CDR1 is LGHNA, CDR2 YSLEER. DNA of the CDR3: TGCGCCAGCAGCCAAGATCGGTCAGGGACTACCTACGAGCAGTACTTC. Protein sequence: CASSQDRSGTTYEQYF.

A single count supports this clone. The chain's CDR3 is CASSWGRSTDTQYF. The CDR3 DNA is TGTGCCAGCTCCTGGGGGCGGAGCACAGATACGCAGTATTTT. V and J are TRBV27 and TRBJ2-3; possible D gene TRBD1, 6 bases. The CDR3 runs 14 residues. From germline, CDR1 is MNHEY and CDR2 SMNVEV (reference sequence). V was trimmed by 8 bases and J by 0 bases, leaving 12 bases between them.

The chain has TRBV7-8 and TRBJ2-1; 7 bases fit TRBD1. The junction had 10 bases not matched to a gene; V was cut back by 3 bases and J by 5 bases. This CDR3 region has 16 residues. Germline assignment: CDR1 SGHVS and CDR2 FQNEAQ. CDR3 amino acids: CASSFQTGVLDNEQFF. The CDR3 region has the DNA TGTGCCAGCAGCTTCCAAACAGGGGTATTGGACAATGAGCAGTTCTTC.

The chain recombines TRBV7-9 with TRBJ2-1; TRBD2 aligns across 8 bases. The CDR3 contains 16 residues. CDR1 is SEHNR and CDR2 is FQNEAQ in the germline V gene (reference sequence). The V segment lost 5 bases and the J segment 7 bases; nucleotides outside the gene matches: 13. DNA of the CDR3: TGTGCCAGCAGCACTTCCCGGGGGCGGGGGGTGAATGAGCAGTTCTTC. Translating gives CASSTSRGRGVNEQFF.

The chain links TRBV5-4 to TRBJ2-5; TRBD1 is a possible D gene (6 bases). Trimming pared 4 bases from V and 5 bases from J, leaving 12 bases between. The CDR3 totals 13 residues. Germline V lookup: CDR1 SGHNT, CDR2 YYREEE (reference sequence). CDR3 sequence: CASSLSGVETQYF. CDR3 coding DNA: TGTGCCAGCAGCCTTTCAGGGGTTGAGACCCAGTACTTC.

V usage is TRBV5-6 and J usage is TRBJ2-1; 7 bases map to TRBD2. V shed 6 bases and J 9 bases; nucleotides not matched to a gene: 6. The CDR3 is 12 residues long. Germline CDR1 is SGHDT and CDR2 is YYEEEE. CDR3 sequence (DNA): TGTGCCAGCACCTTTGGGGGGGGTGAGCAGTTCTTC. It is translated as CASTFGGGEQFF.

This chain links TRBV5-4 with TRBJ1-3; 7 bases match TRBD1. Germline lookup yields CDR1 SGHNT and CDR2 YYREEE (reference sequence). The CDR3 length is 14 residues. Trimming removed 4 bases from V and 2 bases from J; junction bases left unmatched: 3. The chain's CDR3 is CASSSDRAGNTIYF. Here the CDR3 DNA reads TGTGCCAGCAGCAGTGACAGGGCTGGAAACACCATATATTTT.